This TCR beta chain was identified during a study of tumor-infiltrating lymphocytes in primary liver carcinoma. Germline DNA was also extracted, and blood RNA derived from unsorted whole blood. This clonotype was counted only a few times. Its antigen is as yet unknown. General study results and limits: It was tumor-adjacent and tumor-blood pairs that overlapped less than tumor region pairs did.

Synthesis of TCR beta cDNA was carried out from around 500 ng total RNA with a constant-region primer. Libraries of TCR beta came from three nested multiplex PCR rounds with slightly modified ARM-PCR. In the first two PCR rounds, TRBV1-TRBV30 forward primers were paired with a C-beta reverse primer, and each round lasted roughly 9 cycles. TCRdb reprocessed the multiplex PCR reads with MiXCR, giving one entry per CDR3 protein. The sample records about 320,000 distinct CDR3 sequences, about three fifths being singletons. The CDR3 contains 13 residues. Germline CDR1 SGHDN, CDR2 FVKESK. V was pared by 4 bases and J by 13 bases, with 10 bases of the junction left unmatched.

The V and J genes are TRBV14 and TRBJ2-5, with 9 bases lining up with TRBD2. The origin of this receptor is a woman between 25 and 40 years old with primary liver carcinoma and hepatitis B virus infection. The specimen sequenced was peripheral blood. The chain's CDR3 is CASSLYLAGAAYF. In nucleotides, the CDR3 is TGTGCCAGCAGCCTGTACTTAGCGGGAGCTGCGTACTTC.